Listed below are T cell receptor beta chains from one sample, sequenced in a study of blood T cells in healthy people across ages. Each CDR3 protein is one row after TCRdb ran MiXCR on the 5' RACE reads. The table lists about 780,000 distinct CDR3 sequences, around half of them singletons, with 15% to 20% in the top ten. The sample taken for sequencing was blood. The receptor set was obtained from a man at least 80 years old in good health. The CDR3 runs from the conserved cysteine through the conserved F or W. The D gene is left open where the match is weak. Only part of the rows carry a size: once, few, many, or a class if the clone is expanded.

d_gene,abundance,v_gene,j_gene,CDR3nt,CDR3aa
TRBD1,many,TRBV5-1,TRBJ2-5,TGCGCCAGCAGCTCCGCAGGGGGTCAAGAGACCCAGTACTTC,CASSSAGGQETQYF
.,.,TRBV11-3,TRBJ2-3,TGTGCCAGCAGCCCCCGGGGTAGCTCAGATACGCAGTATTTT,CASSPRGSSDTQYF
TRBD2,few,TRBV20-1,TRBJ2-1,TGCAGTGCTTCAACTAGCGGGGGCTACAATGAGCAGTTCTTC,CSASTSGGYNEQFF
.,.,TRBV6-2/TRBV6-3,TRBJ1-1,TGTGCCAGCGCCACTAGGAACACTGAAGCTTTCTTT,CASATRNTEAFF
.,.,TRBV11-3,TRBJ2-7,TGTGCCAGCAGCTTACTGGGGTGGGGGCGCGAGCAGTACTTC,CASSLLGWGREQYF
TRBD1,.,TRBV20-1,TRBJ1-1,TGCAGTGTCGGGGCCGGGACAGGGAACACTGAAGCTTTCTTT,CSVGAGTGNTEAFF
.,once,TRBV11-3,TRBJ1-1,TGTGCCAGCGGTGATATGAACACTGAAGCTTTCTTT,CASGDMNTEAFF
TRBD1,.,TRBV20-1,TRBJ2-4,TGCAGTGCTAGACAAGACAGGGTGCTAACCAAAAACATTCAGTACTTC,CSARQDRVLTKNIQYF
.,.,TRBV20-1,TRBJ1-6,TGCAGTGCAGGTCCGGATAGGGAGCGCTCACCCCTCCACTTT,CSAGPDRERSPLHF
.,.,TRBV4-2,TRBJ2-7,TGTGCCAGCAGCCACTTAGCGAGGAGCTCCTACAATGAGCAGTACTTC,CASSHLARSSYNEQYF
.,.,TRBV24-1,TRBJ1-4,TGTGCCACCAGTCCCGTCGCTAGGACACTACCGGATGAAAAACTGTTTTTT,CATSPVARTLPDEKLFF
.,.,TRBV20-1,TRBJ2-1,TGCAGTGCTAGAGATGTATCGGGAATAAACGAGCAGTTCTTC,CSARDVSGINEQFF
.,few,TRBV28,TRBJ2-6,TGTGCCAGCAGTAGGGTTGGAGGGCCCGGGGCCAACGTCCTGACTTTC,CASSRVGGPGANVLTF
.,once,TRBV3-1,TRBJ2-1,TGTGCCAGCAGCCATGTTCTAGCGAGGGGTGAGCAGTTCTTC,CASSHVLARGEQFF
.,.,TRBV13,TRBJ1-3,TGTGCCAGCAGTCGTGAAGGGAGCTCTGGAAACACCATATATTTT,CASSREGSSGNTIYF
.,few,TRBV25-1,TRBJ1-2,TGTGCCAGCAGTGAGCCGAACTATGGCTACACCTTC,CASSEPNYGYTF
TRBD1,.,TRBV11-1,TRBJ2-3,TGTGCCAGCAGCTTAGGATTGGGACAGGCCACAGATACGCAGTATTTT,CASSLGLGQATDTQYF
.,many,TRBV12-3/TRBV12-4,TRBJ2-7,TGTGCCAGCAGAGAGGGGGGCAAGCCCCGGCAGTACTTC,CASREGGKPRQYF
.,.,TRBV4-3,TRBJ2-7,TGCGCCAGCAGCCAAGATGGGCTAGCTACGTACGAGCAGTACTTC,CASSQDGLATYEQYF
TRBD1,few,TRBV11-3,TRBJ2-3,TGTGCCAGCAGTGCCGGACAGGCCACAGATACGCAGTATTTT,CASSAGQATDTQYF
.,.,TRBV5-1,TRBJ2-1,TGCGCCAGCAGCGGGGGCGCGACAGGCAATGAGCAGTTCTTC,CASSGGATGNEQFF
.,.,TRBV21-1,TRBJ1-5,TGTGCCAGCAGCAAAGGCAATCTGGGGACGGATAGCAATCAGCCCCAGCATTTT,CASSKGNLGTDSNQPQHF
TRBD1,.,TRBV10-3,TRBJ1-6,TGTGCCATCAGTGCCTCGGGGACAGGGTCTAATTCACCCCTCCACTTT,CAISASGTGSNSPLHF
.,.,TRBV20-1,TRBJ2-7,TGCAGTGCTAGATTTGGGGAGCAGTACTTC,CSARFGEQYF
TRBD2,once,TRBV4-2,TRBJ2-3,TGTGCCAGCAGCCAAGAGCGGGGGGGCCCAGATACGCAGTATTTT,CASSQERGGPDTQYF
.,.,TRBV5-6,TRBJ2-3,TGTGCCAGCAGCTTTGGGACGGCGCTAAGCACAGATACGCAGTATTTT,CASSFGTALSTDTQYF
TRBD2,few,TRBV7-2,TRBJ2-5,TGTGCCAGCAGCCGAACTAGCGGGAGGGTCCAAGAGACCCAGTACTTC,CASSRTSGRVQETQYF
TRBD1,few,TRBV7-2,TRBJ2-1,TGTGCCAGCAGCTTAGCGCCACAGGGGAAGCAGTTCTTC,CASSLAPQGKQFF
TRBD1,.,TRBV14,TRBJ1-4,TGTGCCAGCAGCTACGACAGGGCGTCGAAAGAAAAACTGTTTTTT,CASSYDRASKEKLFF
.,many,TRBV21-1,TRBJ2-4,TGTGCCAGCAGCACCCCACTAGCGGGAGAAGTATTAGTCAAAAACATTCAGTACTTC,CASSTPLAGEVLVKNIQYF
TRBD2,many,TRBV12-3/TRBV12-4,TRBJ2-7,TGTGCCAGCAGTCCCTCCGCAGGCGGGAGGGTTGGCGAGCAGTACTTC,CASSPSAGGRVGEQYF
.,.,TRBV6-6,TRBJ2-7,TGTGCCAGCAGTTACTCGCGTGGACGGGAGCCGTACTTC,CASSYSRGREPYF
.,.,TRBV11-3,TRBJ2-3,TGTGCCAGCAGCTTTGGACTTACTGCGCAGTATTTT,CASSFGLTAQYF
TRBD2,.,TRBV15,TRBJ2-3,TGTGCCACCAGCATGACCAGCGGGGGGGCCCAAGATACGCAGTATTTT,CATSMTSGGAQDTQYF
TRBD2,few,TRBV28,TRBJ2-5,TGTGCCAGCAGTTTAAAGGGTAGCGGGAGACGAGAGACCCAGTACTTC,CASSLKGSGRRETQYF
.,few,TRBV4-2,TRBJ1-1,TGTGCCAGCAGCCAAGGGACCCTACTGACAGCGAACACTGAAGCTTTCTTT,CASSQGTLLTANTEAFF
TRBD1,many,TRBV5-1,TRBJ2-7,TGCGCCAGCAGCGGGGACAGTTTCTACGAGCAGTACTTC,CASSGDSFYEQYF
.,.,TRBV6-5,TRBJ2-5,TGTGCCAGCAGCTCTACAGGCTCCTCGGAGACCCAGTACTTC,CASSSTGSSETQYF
.,many,TRBV5-1,TRBJ2-3,TGCGCCAGCAGCTTACAGCCCAGCACAGATACGCAGTATTTT,CASSLQPSTDTQYF
.,.,TRBV6-2/TRBV6-3,TRBJ2-5,TGTGCCAGCAGTTACTCACCCCACGACCCAGAGACCCAGTACTTC,CASSYSPHDPETQYF
.,.,TRBV9,TRBJ2-6,TGTGCCAGCAGCGTTCCCTCCAGATCTGGGGCCAACGCCCTGACTTTC,CASSVPSRSGANALTF